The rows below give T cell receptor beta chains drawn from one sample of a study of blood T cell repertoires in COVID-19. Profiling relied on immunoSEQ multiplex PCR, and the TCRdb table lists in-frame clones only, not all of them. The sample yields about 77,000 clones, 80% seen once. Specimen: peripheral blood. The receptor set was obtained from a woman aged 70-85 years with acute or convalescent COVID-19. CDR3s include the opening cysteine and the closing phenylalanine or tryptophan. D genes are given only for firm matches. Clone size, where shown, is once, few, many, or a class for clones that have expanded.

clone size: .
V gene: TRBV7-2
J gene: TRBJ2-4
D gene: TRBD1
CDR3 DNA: TGTGCCAGCAGCTCCAGCAGGGGGAACATTCAGTACTTC
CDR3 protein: CASSSSRGNIQYF

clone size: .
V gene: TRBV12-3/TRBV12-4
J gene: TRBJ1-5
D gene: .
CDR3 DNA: TGTGCCAGCAGTTTGGTAGAGAATCAGCCCCAGCATTTT
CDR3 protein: CASSLVENQPQHF

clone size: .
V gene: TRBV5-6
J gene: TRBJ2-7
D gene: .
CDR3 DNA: TGTGCCAGCAGCTTGGGGAGCTCCTACGAGCAGTACTTC
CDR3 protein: CASSLGSSYEQYF

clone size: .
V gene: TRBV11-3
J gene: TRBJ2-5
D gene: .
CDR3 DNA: TGTGCCAGCAGCCAACAGGGTTGGGAGACCCAGTACTTC
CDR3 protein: CASSQQGWETQYF

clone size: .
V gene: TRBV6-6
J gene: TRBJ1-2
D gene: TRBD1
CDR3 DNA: TGTGCCAGCAGTTCCCCTTTGACAGGGGATGGCTACACCTTC
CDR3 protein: CASSSPLTGDGYTF

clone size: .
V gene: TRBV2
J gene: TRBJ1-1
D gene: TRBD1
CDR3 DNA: TGTGCCAGCAGCCATCCGGGACAGGCGAACACTGAAGCTTTCTTT
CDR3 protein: CASSHPGQANTEAFF

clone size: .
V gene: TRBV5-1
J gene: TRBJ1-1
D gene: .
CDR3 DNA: TGCGCCAGCAGCCCCGGGACTCCGAACACTGAAGCTTTCTTT
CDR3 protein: CASSPGTPNTEAFF

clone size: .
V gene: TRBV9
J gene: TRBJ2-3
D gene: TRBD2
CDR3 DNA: TGTGCCAGCTGTCCCTGGGCGGGGGACACAGATACGCAGTATTTT
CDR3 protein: CASCPWAGDTDTQYF

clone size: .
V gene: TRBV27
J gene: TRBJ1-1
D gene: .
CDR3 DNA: TGTGCCAGCAGTCTCCGTGGACTCTGGCAAACTGAAGCTTTCTTT
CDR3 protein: CASSLRGLWQTEAFF

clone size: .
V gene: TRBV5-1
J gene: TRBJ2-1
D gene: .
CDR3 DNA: TGCGCCAGCAGCTTCTCGGGCGGGAATGAGCAGTTCTTC
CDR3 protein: CASSFSGGNEQFF

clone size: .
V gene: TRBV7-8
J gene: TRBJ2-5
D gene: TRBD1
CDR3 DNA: TGTGCCAGCAGCTTAGGGACAGGGTGGGGAAAAGAGACCCAGTACTTC
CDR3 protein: CASSLGTGWGKETQYF

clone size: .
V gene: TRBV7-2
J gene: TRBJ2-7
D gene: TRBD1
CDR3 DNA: TGTGCCAGCAGACGACAGGGAGTCGGCGAGCAGTACTTC
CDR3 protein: CASRRQGVGEQYF

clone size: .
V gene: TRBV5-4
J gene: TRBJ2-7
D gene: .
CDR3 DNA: TGTGCCACCGCGGGCGGGTTCACCTACGAGCAGTACTTC
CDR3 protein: CATAGGFTYEQYF

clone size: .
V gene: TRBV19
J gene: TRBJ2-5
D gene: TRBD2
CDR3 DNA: TGTGCCAGTAGTCTAGCGGGGGGGCCCGGGGAGACCCAGTACTTC
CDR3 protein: CASSLAGGPGETQYF

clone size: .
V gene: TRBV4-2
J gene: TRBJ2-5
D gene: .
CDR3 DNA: TGTGCCAGCAGCCAAGCGGGGGTAGAGACCCAGTACTTC
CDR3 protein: CASSQAGVETQYF

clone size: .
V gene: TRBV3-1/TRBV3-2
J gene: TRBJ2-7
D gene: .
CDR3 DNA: TGTGCCAGCAGCCAAGTGCGAGCCCCTCTCTACGAGCAGTACTTC
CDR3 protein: CASSQVRAPLYEQYF

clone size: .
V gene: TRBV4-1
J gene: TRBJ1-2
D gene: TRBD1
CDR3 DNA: TGCGCCAGCAGCCAAGAAACCCAACAGGGGTTTGGCTATGGCTACACCTTC
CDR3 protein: CASSQETQQGFGYGYTF

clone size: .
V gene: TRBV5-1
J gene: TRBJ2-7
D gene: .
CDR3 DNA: TGCGCCAGCAGCTCCAGGGGATACGAGCAGTACTTC
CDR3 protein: CASSSRGYEQYF

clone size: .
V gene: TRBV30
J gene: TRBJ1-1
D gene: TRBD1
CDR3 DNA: TGTGCCCACGGACAGGGTGGCTCTGAAGCTTTCTTT
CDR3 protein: CAHGQGGSEAFF

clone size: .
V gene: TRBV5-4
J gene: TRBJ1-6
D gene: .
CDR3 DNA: TGTGCCAGCAGCTTACAGGGATTAAATTCACCCCTCCACTTT
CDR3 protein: CASSLQGLNSPLHF

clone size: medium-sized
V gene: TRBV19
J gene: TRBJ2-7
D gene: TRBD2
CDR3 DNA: TGTGCCAGTAGTTGGCGGGGGGGTCTCGACGAGCAGTACTTC
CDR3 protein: CASSWRGGLDEQYF

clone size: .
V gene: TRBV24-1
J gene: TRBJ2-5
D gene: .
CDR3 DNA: TGTGCCACCAGTGAAGGTACAGGCGCACAAAGGGAGACCCAGTACTTC
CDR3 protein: CATSEGTGAQRETQYF

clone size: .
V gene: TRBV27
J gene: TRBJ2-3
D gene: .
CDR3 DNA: TGTGCCAGCAGTCCCGGGACACACACAGATACGCAGTATTTT
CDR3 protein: CASSPGTHTDTQYF

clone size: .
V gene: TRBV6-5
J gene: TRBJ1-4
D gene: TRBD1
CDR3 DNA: TGTGCCAGCAGTTACGTGACAGGGGATAATGAAAAACTGTTTTTT
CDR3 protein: CASSYVTGDNEKLFF

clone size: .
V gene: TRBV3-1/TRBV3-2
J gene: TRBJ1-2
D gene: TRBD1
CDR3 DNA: TGTGCCAGCAGCCAACAAACAGGGGGGGTTGGCTACACCTTC
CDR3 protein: CASSQQTGGVGYTF

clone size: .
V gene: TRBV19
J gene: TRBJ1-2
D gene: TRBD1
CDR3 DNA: TGTGCCAGTAGTACCTCGTTCGCCGGGACAGGGGGTTATGGCTACACCTTC
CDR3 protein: CASSTSFAGTGGYGYTF

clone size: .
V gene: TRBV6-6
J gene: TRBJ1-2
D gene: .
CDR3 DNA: TGTGCCGCAAACGGGTACACCTTC
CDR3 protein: CAANGYTF

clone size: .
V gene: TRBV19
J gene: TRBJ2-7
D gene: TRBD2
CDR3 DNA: TGTGCCAGTGCCCTATACGGGGGGGACCAACAGTACTTC
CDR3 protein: CASALYGGDQQYF

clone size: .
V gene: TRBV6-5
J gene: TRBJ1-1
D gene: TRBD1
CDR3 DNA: TGTGCCAGCACGGGACAGCCGGCCTCTGAAGCTTTCTTT
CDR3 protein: CASTGQPASEAFF

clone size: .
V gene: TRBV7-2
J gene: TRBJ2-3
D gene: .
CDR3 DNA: TGTGCCAGCAGCTCCGTTAGTGCGGGGTTTGGAGATACGCAGTATTTT
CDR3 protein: CASSSVSAGFGDTQYF

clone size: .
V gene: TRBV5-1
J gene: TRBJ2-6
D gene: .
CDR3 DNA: TGCGCCAGCAGCGGACAGAGCTCTGGGGCCAACGTCCTGACTTTC
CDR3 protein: CASSGQSSGANVLTF

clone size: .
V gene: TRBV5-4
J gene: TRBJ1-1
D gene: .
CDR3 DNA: TGTGCCAGCAGCTTCGGGAACACTGAAGCTTTCTTT
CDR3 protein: CASSFGNTEAFF

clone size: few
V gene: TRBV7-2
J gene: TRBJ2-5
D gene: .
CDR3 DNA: TGTGCCAGCAGCTTATCAAGGGGCGCGGAGACCCAGTACTTC
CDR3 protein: CASSLSRGAETQYF

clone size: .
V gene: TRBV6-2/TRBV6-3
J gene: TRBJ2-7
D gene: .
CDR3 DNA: TGTGCCAGCAGTCTCGCGGGAAGGGGCAGCGAGCAGTACTTC
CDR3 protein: CASSLAGRGSEQYF

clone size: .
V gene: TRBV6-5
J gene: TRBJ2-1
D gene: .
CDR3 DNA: TGTGCCAGCAGTTACCTCAATGAGCAGTTCTTC
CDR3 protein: CASSYLNEQFF

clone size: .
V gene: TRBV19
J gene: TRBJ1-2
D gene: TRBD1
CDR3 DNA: TGTGCCAGTAGTATCGCATTCGATACAGGGGGCTGGGGCTACACCTTC
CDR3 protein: CASSIAFDTGGWGYTF

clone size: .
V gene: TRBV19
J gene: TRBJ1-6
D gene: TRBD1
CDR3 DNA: TGTGCCAGCCCGGCAACGACAGGGAATTCACCCCTCCACTTT
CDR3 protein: CASPATTGNSPLHF

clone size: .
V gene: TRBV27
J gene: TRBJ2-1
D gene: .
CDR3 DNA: TGTGCCAGCAGTTTAAGAACATCCTACAATGAGCAGTTCTTC
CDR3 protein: CASSLRTSYNEQFF

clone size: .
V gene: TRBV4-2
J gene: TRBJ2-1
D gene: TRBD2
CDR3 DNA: TGTGCCAGCAGCCAAGGCTTTAGCGGGGGGTACAATGAGCAGTTCTTC
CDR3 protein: CASSQGFSGGYNEQFF

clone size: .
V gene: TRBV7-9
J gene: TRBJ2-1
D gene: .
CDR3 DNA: TGTGCCAGCAGCTTAGAGTCCCCGGTCGATGAGCAGTTCTTC
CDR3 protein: CASSLESPVDEQFF

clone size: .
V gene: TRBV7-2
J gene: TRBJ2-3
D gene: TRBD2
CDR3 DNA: TGTGCCAGCAGCTTAGGGCCCCCCGGCGGGGGGGATACGCAGTATTTT
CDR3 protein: CASSLGPPGGGDTQYF

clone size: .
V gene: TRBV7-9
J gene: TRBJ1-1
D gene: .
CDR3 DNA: TGTGCCAGCAGCTTAACCATGAGCACTGAAGCTTTCTTT
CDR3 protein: CASSLTMSTEAFF

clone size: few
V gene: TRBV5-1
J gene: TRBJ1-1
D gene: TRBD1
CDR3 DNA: TGCGCCAGCAGCTTGGGGGGGTTTGGCGGACAGGCTGAAGCTTTCTTT
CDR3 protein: CASSLGGFGGQAEAFF

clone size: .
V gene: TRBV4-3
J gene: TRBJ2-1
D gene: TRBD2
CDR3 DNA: TGCGCCAGCAGCCAAGATGGCGGGGGGACCTACAATGAGCAGTTCTTC
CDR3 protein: CASSQDGGGTYNEQFF

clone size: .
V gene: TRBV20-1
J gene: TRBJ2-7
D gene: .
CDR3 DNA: TGCAGGGGGGCTAGCTCCTACGAGCAGTACTTC
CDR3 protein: CRGASSYEQYF

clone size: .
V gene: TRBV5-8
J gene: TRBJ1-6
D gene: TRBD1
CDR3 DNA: TGTGCCAGCAGTGTGGGACAGACTTATAATTCACCCCTCCACTTT
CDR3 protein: CASSVGQTYNSPLHF

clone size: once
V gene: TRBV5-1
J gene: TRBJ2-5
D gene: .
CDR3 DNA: TGCGCCAGCAGCCTGGAAGGGGCCCAGTACTTC
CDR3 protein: CASSLEGAQYF

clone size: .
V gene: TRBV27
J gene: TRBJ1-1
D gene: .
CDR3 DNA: TGTGCCAGCAGTCCCTCGATGGGGCGCACTGAAGCTTTCTTT
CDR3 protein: CASSPSMGRTEAFF

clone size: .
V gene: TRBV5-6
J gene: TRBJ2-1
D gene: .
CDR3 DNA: TGTGCCAGCAGCCAACAGGGTACTGAGCAGTTCTTC
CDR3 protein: CASSQQGTEQFF

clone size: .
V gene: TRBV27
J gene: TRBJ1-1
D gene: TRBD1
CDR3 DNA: TGTGCCAGCAGTTTCTACGGGTTACAGGGGACTGAAGCTTTCTTT
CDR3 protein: CASSFYGLQGTEAFF

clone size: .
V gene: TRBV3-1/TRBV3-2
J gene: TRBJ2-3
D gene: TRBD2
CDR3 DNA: TGTGCCAGCAGCCACTCTTACGGGACTAGCGGGGGGGCCGGAGCAGATACGCAGTATTTT
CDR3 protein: CASSHSYGTSGGAGADTQYF

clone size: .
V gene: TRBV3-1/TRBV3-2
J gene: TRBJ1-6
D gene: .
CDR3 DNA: TGTGCCAGCAGCCACCAAGTCGGAGGGGCCAATTCACCCCTCCACTTT
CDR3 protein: CASSHQVGGANSPLHF

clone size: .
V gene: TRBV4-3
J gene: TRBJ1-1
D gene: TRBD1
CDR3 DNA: TGCGCCAGCAGCCAAGCGGGACAGATGAACACTGAAGCTTTCTTT
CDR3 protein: CASSQAGQMNTEAFF

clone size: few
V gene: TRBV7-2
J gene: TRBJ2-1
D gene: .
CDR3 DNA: TGTGCCAGCAGCTTAGATTCCCGGGTGGGCTACAATGAGCAGTTCTTC
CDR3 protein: CASSLDSRVGYNEQFF

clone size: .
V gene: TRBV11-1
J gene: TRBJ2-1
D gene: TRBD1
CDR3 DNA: TGTGCCAGCAGCTTAGGGGACAGGGTAGGCTACAATGAGCAGTTCTTC
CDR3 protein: CASSLGDRVGYNEQFF

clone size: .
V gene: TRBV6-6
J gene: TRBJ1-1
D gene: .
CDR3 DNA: TGTGCCAGCAGTTACTCGCAGGCGAACACTGAAGCTTTCTTT
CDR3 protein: CASSYSQANTEAFF